Included here is one T cell receptor beta chain sequence, with context. V was trimmed by 0 bases and J by 0 bases, leaving 7 bases between them. Germline loops: CDR1 SGDLS, CDR2 YYNGEE. CDR3 length: 15 amino acids. Both 60 Vbeta primers and 13 Jbeta primers went into the PCR. Authors' methods: An analysis performed later counted about 80 million unique TCR beta chains (around 10 million of them shared). Sequenced by immunoSEQ multiplex PCR; TCRdb stores in-frame clones only, minus some. D and trimming come from the DNA, and the V and J calls and clone size come from that table. This sample has tens of thousands of clones; around four fifths occur once, and the top ten carry roughly 2.6%. This sample is part of a study of cytomegalovirus exposure and HLA in healthy donors.

Sequencing was done on a sample of PBMCs. This chain uses TRBV9 with TRBJ2-1, with D unresolved. The receptor comes from a male donor in good health and CMV-seropositive. The CDR3 protein is CASSVDSSSYNEQFF. The CDR3, as DNA: TGTGCCAGCAGCGTAGATAGTAGCTCCTACAATGAGCAGTTCTTC. Using reference TRBV9 and TRBJ2-1 for the parts outside the CDR3, the full variable domain is DSGVTQTPKHLITATGQRVTLRCSPRSGDLSVYWYQQSLDQGLQFLIQYYNGEERAKGNILERFSAQQFPDLHSELNLSSLELGDSALYFCASSVDSSSYNEQFFGPGTRLTVL.